Listed below are T cell receptor beta chains from one sample, sequenced in a study of early T cells in non-severe SARS-CoV-2 infection. MiXCR, run by TCRdb on the 5' RACE reads, gives a single entry per CDR3 protein. The repertoire has tens of thousands of distinct CDR3 sequences, less than 15% of them found once; the top ten carry about 7.7%. Sequenced sample: whole blood. The receptor set was obtained from an adult who was a healthcare worker with PCR-confirmed SARS-CoV-2 infection or an uninfected control (not recorded which). CDR3s include the opening cysteine and the closing phenylalanine or tryptophan.

v_call	cdr3_aa
TRBV6-1	CASIEDRGAQHF
TRBV28	CASSTRQGAYEQYF
TRBV28	CASAGSYYGYTF
TRBV27	CASSLSWQDEQFF
TRBV29-1	CSVEFGINQPQHF
TRBV7-2	CASSFWLAGGISEQYF
TRBV14	CASSQVPLYGYTF
TRBV12-3/TRBV12-4	CASSFPNRGQDGYTF
TRBV2	CASSDMDLFYEQYF
TRBV4-2	CASSQAQNSNQPQHF
TRBV7-3	CASRRAENTEAFF
TRBV6-1	CASSLSYEQFF
TRBV24-1	CATSDSGTGNYGYTF
TRBV5-4	CASSNLFTPEDEQYF
TRBV29-1	CSVGRTVNIQYF
TRBV6-2/TRBV6-3	CASSRTGRGHNEQFF
TRBV24-1	CATSEGTSGRAGDTQYF
TRBV2	CASHRGDRGRTEAFF
TRBV10-1	CASKGTRRRNEDEQFF
TRBV7-9	CASSSDRLARGDTEAFF
TRBV28	CASSERFHEQYF
TRBV27	CASSLQGTYTDTQYF
TRBV28	CASSSTNEKLFF
TRBV2	CASSYSSYSTDTQYF
TRBV5-5	CASSPDRADTEAFF
TRBV29-1	CSVVLGFTEYNEQFF
TRBV28	CASSLVGYEQYF
TRBV5-6	CASSPARDRVSPLHF
TRBV7-8	CASSSTFSGTETQYF
TRBV27	CASSLDTGFNQPQHF
TRBV7-9	CASSLRSSYNSPLHF
TRBV20-1	CSARGQWESYNEQFF
TRBV15	CATSTRTADTQYF
TRBV6-5	CASIRQGSANTGELFF
TRBV28	CASSFRQGAYQPQHF
TRBV7-2	CASSPTSDSYEQYF
TRBV5-4	CASSLTGTGRNEQFF
TRBV7-8	CASSLGSGGITYNEQFF
TRBV28	CASAGFRETQYF
TRBV5-1	CASSLGEEYGYTF
TRBV5-1	CASSASGTGVPQETQYF
TRBV10-3	CAISGVQGSQPQHF
TRBV7-8	CASTTGQGARNQPQHF
TRBV29-1	CSVPGLAGGSQETQYF
TRBV11-2	CASSSQGLRSEQFF
TRBV20-1	CSASRGAGFENSPLHF
TRBV28	CASMAWGTGANEQFF
TRBV5-1	CASTPDPSSYEQYF
TRBV4-1	CASSQGIQGEHGYTF
TRBV15	CATSKTLAGFTDTQYF